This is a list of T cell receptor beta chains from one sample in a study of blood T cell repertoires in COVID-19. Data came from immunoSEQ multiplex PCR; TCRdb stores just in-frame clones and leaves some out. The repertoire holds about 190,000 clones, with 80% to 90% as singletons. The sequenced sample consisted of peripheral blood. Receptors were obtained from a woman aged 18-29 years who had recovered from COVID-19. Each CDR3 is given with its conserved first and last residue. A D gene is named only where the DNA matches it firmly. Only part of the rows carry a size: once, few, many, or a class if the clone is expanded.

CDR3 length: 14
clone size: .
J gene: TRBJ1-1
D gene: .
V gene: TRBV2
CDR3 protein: CASSKWGMNTEAFF
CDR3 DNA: TGTGCCAGCAGTAAGTGGGGCATGAACACTGAAGCTTTCTTT

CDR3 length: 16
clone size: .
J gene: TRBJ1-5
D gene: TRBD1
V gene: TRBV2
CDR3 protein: CASRVPGQGRREPQHF
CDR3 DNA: TGTGCCAGCAGGGTCCCGGGACAGGGGAGGAGGGAGCCCCAGCATTTT

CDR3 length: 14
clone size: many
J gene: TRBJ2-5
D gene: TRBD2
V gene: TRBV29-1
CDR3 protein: CSVGGGAAQETQYF
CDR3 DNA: TGCAGCGTTGGGGGAGGGGCGGCCCAAGAGACCCAGTACTTC

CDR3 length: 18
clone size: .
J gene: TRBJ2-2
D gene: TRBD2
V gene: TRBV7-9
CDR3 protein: CASSPGTSGSANTGELFF
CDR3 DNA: TGTGCCAGCAGCCCGGGGACTAGCGGGAGTGCGAACACCGGGGAGCTGTTTTTT

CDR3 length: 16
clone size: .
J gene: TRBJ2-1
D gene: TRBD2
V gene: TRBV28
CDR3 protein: CASTQEGLAGGDEQFF
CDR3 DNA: TGTGCCAGCACCCAAGAGGGACTAGCGGGGGGGGATGAGCAGTTCTTC

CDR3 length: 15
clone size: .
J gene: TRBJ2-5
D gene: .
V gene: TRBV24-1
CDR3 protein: CATSGGDRMLETQYF
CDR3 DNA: TGTGCCACCAGTGGGGGGGATAGGATGCTAGAGACCCAGTACTTC

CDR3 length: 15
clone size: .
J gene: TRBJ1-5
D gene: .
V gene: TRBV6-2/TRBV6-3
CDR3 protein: CASSSTDSDHQPQHF
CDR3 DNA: TGTGCCAGCAGTTCGACCGACAGTGACCATCAGCCCCAGCATTTT

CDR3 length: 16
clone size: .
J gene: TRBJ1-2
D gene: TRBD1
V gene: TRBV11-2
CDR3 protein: CASSGLKTGGNYGYTF
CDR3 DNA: TGTGCCAGCAGCGGACTAAAGACAGGGGGCAACTATGGCTACACCTTC

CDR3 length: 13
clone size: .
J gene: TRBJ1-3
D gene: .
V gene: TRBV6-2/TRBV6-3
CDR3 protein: CASSLTRGNTIYF
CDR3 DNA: TGTGCCAGCAGTTTGACTCGTGGAAACACCATATATTTT

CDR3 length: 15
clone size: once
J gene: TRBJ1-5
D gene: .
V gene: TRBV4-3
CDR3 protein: CASSQDRTDNQPQHF
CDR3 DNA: TGCGCCAGCAGCCAAGATAGGACAGACAATCAGCCCCAGCATTTT

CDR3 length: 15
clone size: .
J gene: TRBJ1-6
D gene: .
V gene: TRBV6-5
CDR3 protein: CASSYSEGENSPLHF
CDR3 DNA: TGTGCCAGCAGTTACTCTGAGGGGGAAAATTCACCCCTCCACTTT

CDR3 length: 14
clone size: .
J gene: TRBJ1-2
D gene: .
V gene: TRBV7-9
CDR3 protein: CASSLSGASYGYTF
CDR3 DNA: TGTGCCAGCAGCTTATCAGGGGCCAGCTATGGCTACACCTTC

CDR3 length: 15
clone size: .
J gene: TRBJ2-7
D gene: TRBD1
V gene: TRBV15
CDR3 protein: CATSRGTGFSYEQYF
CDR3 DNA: TGTGCCACCAGCAGAGGGACAGGGTTCTCCTACGAGCAGTACTTC

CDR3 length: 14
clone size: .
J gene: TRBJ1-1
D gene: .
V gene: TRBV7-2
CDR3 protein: CASSLASGGTEAFF
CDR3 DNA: TGTGCCAGCAGCTTAGCTTCCGGGGGGACTGAAGCTTTCTTT

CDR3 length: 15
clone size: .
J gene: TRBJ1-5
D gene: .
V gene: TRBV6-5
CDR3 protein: CASIEATEFNQPQHF
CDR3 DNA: TGTGCCAGCATAGAGGCGACAGAATTCAATCAGCCCCAGCATTTT

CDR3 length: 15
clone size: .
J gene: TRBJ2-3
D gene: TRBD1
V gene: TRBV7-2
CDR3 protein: CASSLSSRGPDTQYF
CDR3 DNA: TGTGCCAGCAGCTTATCATCTAGGGGGCCCGATACGCAGTATTTT

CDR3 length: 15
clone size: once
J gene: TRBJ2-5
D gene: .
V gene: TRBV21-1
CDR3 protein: CASSKAASGTQTQYF
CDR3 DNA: TGTGCCAGCAGCAAAGCGGCTAGCGGTACGCAGACCCAGTACTTC

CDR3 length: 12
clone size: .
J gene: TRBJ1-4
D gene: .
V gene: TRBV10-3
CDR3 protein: CAIGQPNEKLFF
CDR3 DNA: TGTGCCATCGGGCAGCCTAATGAAAAACTGTTTTTT